The clone carrying this T cell receptor (beta chain) has just a few counts. Its target is unknown. The record originates from a study of T cells in Graves' hyperthyroidism and ophthalmopathy. Study-level findings and limits: Before onset, ophthalmopathy was predicted by the model a median around 6 months earlier.

The germline V gene encodes CDR1 DFQATT and CDR2 SNEGSKA (reference sequence). V was clipped by 4 bases and J by 5 bases, with 11 bases between them. The CDR3 totals 12 residues. The CDR3 regions of TCR beta were amplified from RNA transcripts. During a first-round RT-PCR of the TCR CDR3, the HTBI primer set was used. TCRdb redid the calling of the multiplex PCR reads with MiXCR, one entry per CDR3 protein. The profile shows fewer than 500,000 distinct CDR3 sequences, 14% to 15% of them singletons. The chain is built from TRBV20-1 and TRBJ1-1; D is unclear. The source of this sequence is a man between 18 and 29 years old with Graves' ophthalmopathy. Sequences were obtained from blood. The CDR3 DNA is TGCAGTGCTACTGACCTTGGGACTGAAGCTTTCTTT. It translates to CSATDLGTEAFF.